This entry lists 10 T cell receptor beta chains sequenced from one sample in a study of cytomegalovirus exposure and HLA in healthy donors. A multiplex PCR was run with 60 Vbeta primers and 13 Jbeta primers. The method was immunoSEQ multiplex PCR; TCRdb's version includes in-frame clones alone and lacks a portion of them. This table holds approximately 190,000 clones, about 85% found once. Material: PBMCs. The receptors originated from a man between 45 and 60 years old in good health and CMV-seronegative.

The chain uses TRBV7-7 and TRBJ1-4; D unclear. CDR1 and CDR2 (germline): SSHAT, FNYEAQ (reference sequence). The V end was cut by 0 bases, the J end by 8 bases, with 7 bases between. The CDR3 consists of 13 residues. The CDR3 spells CASSLAGSEKLFF. Here the CDR3 DNA reads TGTGCCAGCAGCTTAGCGGGGAGCGAAAAACTGTTTTTT.

On this clone itself: One junction end disagrees with the germline gene, perhaps due to a read error. The J gene is TRBJ2-1, the V gene TRBV7-9; TRBD2 matches at 7 bases. This CDR3 region has 16 residues. Germline V CDR1 and CDR2: SEHNR, FQNEAQ (reference sequence). For the CDR3, the DNA is TGTGCCAGCAGCTTAGGGGAGGGCGTAAAAGACAAGGAGCAGTTCTTC. Translating it yields CASSLGEGVKDKEQFF.

Points on this clone: The sample has other DNA sequences that encode this CDR3 too. The rearrangement links TRBV19 to TRBJ2-3; TRBD2 agrees at 8 bases. The CDR3 runs to 15 residues. V shed 3 bases, J shed 0 bases, and the junction held 2 bases outside the gene matches. Looked up from germline, CDR1 is LNHDA and CDR2 is SQIVND (reference sequence). The CDR3 DNA reads as TGTGCCAGTAGTATTAGCGGGGTCAGCACAGATACGCAGTATTTT. It encodes CASSISGVSTDTQYF.

The chain couples TRBV15 to TRBJ2-5; no firm D call. The CDR3 sequence is 12 residues long. Germline CDR1 is LNHNV and CDR2 is YYDKDF (reference sequence). Deletions cut 3 bases from V and 3 bases from J, with 5 bases between. This CDR3 is CATSSGEETQYF. CDR3 nucleotide sequence: TGTGCCACCAGCAGCGGTGAAGAGACCCAGTACTTC.

J is TRBJ2-7 and V is TRBV10-3, with 7 bases that match TRBD1. In germline, CDR1 is ENHRY, CDR2 SYGVKD. Trimming at V came to 4 bases and at J to 5 bases, leaving 2 bases not matched to a gene. CDR3 length: 12 amino acids. The CDR3: CAISGGQDEQYF. CDR3 nucleotide sequence: TGTGCCATCAGTGGAGGACAGGACGAGCAGTACTTC.

There are a few counts of this clone. This chain joins TRBV18 and TRBJ2-7; tentatively, D is TRBD2 (6 bases). The V end lost 6 bases, the J end lost 6 bases, and 18 bases lay between the germline ends. Germline V gene data show CDR1 as KGHSH and CDR2 as LQKENI. The CDR3 extends over 14 amino acids. The CDR3 sequence: CASSRDFSLLEQYF. CDR3 DNA sequence: TGTGCCAGCTCTCGGGACTTTTCCCTCCTCGAGCAGTACTTC.

J is TRBJ1-2 and V is TRBV6-5; 8 nucleotides agree with TRBD1. The length of the CDR3 is 16 residues. J was trimmed by 8 bases and V by 0 bases; bases with no gene match: 11. Germline values: CDR1 MNHEY, CDR2 SVGAGI. CDR3 region: CASSYSGIGQGSGYTF. The CDR3 nucleotides are TGTGCCAGCAGTTACTCGGGAATTGGACAGGGCAGCGGCTACACCTTC.

Remarks on this clone: The junction departs from germline at one end; a sequencing error may be responsible. The chain joins TRBV7-9 to TRBJ2-7; D gene unclear. The CDR3 loop spans 14 amino acids. Germline V gene data show CDR1 as SEHNR and CDR2 as FQNEAQ (reference sequence). The CDR3 region has the DNA TGTTCCAGCAGCTTAGTTCGAGATTCCTACGAGCAGTACTTC. Protein sequence: CSSSLVRDSYEQYF.

This clone was seen just once. Other nucleotide sequences in the sample specify the same CDR3. This chain links TRBV9 with TRBJ1-3; no clear D gene. V dropped 0 bases and J dropped 0 bases, with 4 bases sitting between them. The CDR3 has 14 residues. The germline gives CDR1 SGDLS, CDR2 YYNGEE. The DNA for the CDR3 is TGTGCCAGCAGCGTAGCGAGCTCTGGAAACACCATATATTTT. Translated: CASSVASSGNTIYF.

This chain links TRBV5-6 with TRBJ2-1; weak D call: TRBD1 (5 bases). Germline CDR1 is SGHDT and CDR2 is YYEEEE. This CDR3 is 16 amino acids long. V lost 1 base and J 0 bases, leaving 11 bases between the germline ends. The CDR3 DNA reads as TGTGCCAGCAGCTTGTGGGGCAGGAGCTCCTACAATGAGCAGTTCTTC. Amino acids: CASSLWGRSSYNEQFF.